This is a list of T cell receptor beta chains from one sample in a study of shared clonotypes between healthy human individuals. Profiling relied on immunoSEQ multiplex PCR, and the TCRdb table lists in-frame clones only, not all of them. The sample carries 2 million or so clones, approximately 95% recorded once. The material sequenced was naive CD8+ T cells sorted from blood. These receptors came from a man aged 18 to 29 in good health. Both conserved end residues are part of each CDR3. A D gene is named only where the DNA matches it firmly. Some rows have no size entry. The others give once, few or many, or a class for an expanded clone.

size	J	D	V	CDR3	DNA
.	TRBJ2-7	.	TRBV7-9	CASSLTSIAYEQYF	TGTGCCAGCAGCTTAACTAGCATCGCCTACGAGCAGTACTTC
.	TRBJ2-4	TRBD1	TRBV13	CASSRLAGTEKNIQYF	TGTGCCAGCAGCCGACTGGCCGGGACAGAAAAAAACATTCAGTACTTC
.	TRBJ2-7	TRBD2	TRBV10-2	CASSESLLAGTYEQYF	TGCGCCAGCAGTGAGTCCTTACTAGCGGGAACCTACGAGCAGTACTTC
.	TRBJ1-1	.	TRBV6-1	CASSELFAGNTEAFF	TGTGCCAGCAGTGAGTTGTTTGCGGGGAACACTGAAGCTTTCTTT
.	TRBJ2-5	.	TRBV5-6	CASSLAEEGEYSQETQYF	TGTGCCAGCAGCTTGGCCGAGGAAGGGGAGTATAGCCAAGAGACCCAGTACTTC
.	TRBJ2-6	.	TRBV28	CASSLSPDGANVLTF	TGTGCCAGCAGTTTAAGCCCGGATGGGGCCAACGTCCTGACTTTC
.	TRBJ2-3	TRBD2	TRBV2	CASSDGVAGARTDTQYF	TGTGCCAGCAGTGATGGGGTAGCGGGGGCCCGCACAGATACGCAGTATTTT
.	TRBJ1-1	.	TRBV30	CAWYTKRAGISTEAFF	TGTGCCTGGTACACAAAGCGGGCTGGAATAAGCACTGAAGCTTTCTTT
.	TRBJ1-1	.	TRBV9	CASSVDPSMGNTEAFF	TGTGCCAGCAGCGTAGACCCTTCTATGGGGAACACTGAAGCTTTCTTT
.	TRBJ2-1	.	TRBV2	CASNLWDNEQFF	TGTGCCAGCAATTTGTGGGACAATGAGCAGTTCTTC
.	TRBJ2-7	TRBD2	TRBV5-6	CASSAPGLANYEQYF	TGTGCCAGCAGCGCACCGGGACTAGCGAATTACGAGCAGTACTTC
.	TRBJ1-6	.	TRBV15	CATSRDKTENSPLHF	TGTGCCACCAGCAGAGATAAGACAGAAAATTCACCCCTCCACTTT
.	TRBJ2-1	.	TRBV28	CASSTRVVTGTYNEQFF	TGTGCCAGCAGTACCCGGGTGGTTACAGGAACTTACAATGAGCAGTTCTTC
.	TRBJ1-1	.	TRBV13	CASSSTGEAFF	TGTGCCAGCAGCTCCACAGGCGAAGCTTTCTTT
.	TRBJ2-7	.	TRBV6-1	CASSVLEAGEGDYEQYF	TGTGCCAGCAGTGTCCTTGAGGCCGGGGAAGGGGACTACGAGCAGTACTTC
.	TRBJ2-5	.	TRBV7-9	CASSSGPVWETQYF	TGTGCCAGCAGCTCTGGCCCCGTATGGGAGACCCAGTACTTC
.	TRBJ2-5	.	TRBV5-6	CASSPGRATTLPETQYF	TGTGCCAGCAGCCCTGGCCGGGCCACTACCCTACCGGAGACCCAGTACTTC
few	TRBJ2-3	TRBD1	TRBV9	CASSGPGGFGTDTQYF	TGTGCCAGCAGCGGACCAGGGGGATTCGGCACAGATACGCAGTATTTT
.	TRBJ1-2	.	TRBV28	CASLPARDLNYGYTF	TGTGCCAGCCTTCCCGCCAGGGATTTGAACTATGGCTACACCTTC
.	TRBJ2-3	TRBD2	TRBV5-1	CASSLEAGGPTDTQYF	TGCGCCAGCAGCTTGGAAGCGGGAGGACCCACAGATACGCAGTATTTT
.	TRBJ2-7	TRBD2	TRBV6-5	CASGGGALWEEQYF	TGTGCCAGCGGCGGGGGAGCATTGTGGGAAGAGCAGTACTTC
once	TRBJ2-1	TRBD2	TRBV14	CASSQLAGGPNEQFF	TGTGCCAGCAGCCAACTAGCGGGAGGGCCGAATGAGCAGTTCTTC
.	TRBJ2-2	.	TRBV27	CASSLENTGELFF	TGTGCCAGCAGTTTAGAAAACACCGGGGAGCTGTTTTTT
.	TRBJ1-6	.	TRBV27	CASSFGGTLSPLHF	TGTGCCAGCAGTTTCGGCGGGACACTTTCACCCCTCCACTTT
.	TRBJ1-4	.	TRBV5-1	CATLWRGSSDEKLFF	TGCGCCACTCTTTGGAGGGGCAGCAGCGACGAAAAACTGTTTTTT
.	TRBJ2-7	.	TRBV6-5	CASSYRVGYWGEQYF	TGTGCCAGCAGTTATAGGGTTGGGTACTGGGGGGAGCAGTACTTC
.	TRBJ2-3	.	TRBV5-3	CARSLCGRGSHTDTQYF	TGTGCCAGAAGCTTGTGCGGCCGGGGTTCGCACACAGATACGCAGTATTTT
once	TRBJ1-2	.	TRBV28	CASNLPDGFYGYTF	TGTGCCAGCAACCTTCCCGACGGCTTCTATGGCTACACCTTC
.	TRBJ2-7	.	TRBV21-1	CASSTWVGQGASSYEQYF	.
.	TRBJ2-7	.	TRBV11-2	CASSWDWSRYEQYF	TGTGCCAGCAGCTGGGACTGGAGTCGTTACGAGCAGTACTTC
.	TRBJ2-3	.	TRBV27	CASSLSPGLSTDTQYF	TGTGCCAGCAGTTTATCGCCCGGACTAAGCACAGATACGCAGTATTTT
.	TRBJ1-2	.	TRBV6-5	CASSYGRGGYYGYTF	TGTGCCAGCAGTTACGGTCGTGGGGGATACTATGGCTACACCTTC
.	TRBJ1-2	.	TRBV21-1	CASSTGEGQGVEGYTF	TGTGCCAGCAGCACAGGGGAAGGACAGGGCGTCGAGGGCTACACCTTC
.	TRBJ1-3	TRBD1	TRBV7-9	CASSTGTASGNTIYF	TGTGCCAGCAGCACCGGGACAGCCTCTGGAAACACCATATATTTT
.	TRBJ2-1	TRBD2	TRBV5-1	CASSPIGTSGYNEQFF	TGCGCCAGCAGCCCGATCGGGACTAGCGGCTACAATGAGCAGTTCTTC
few	TRBJ1-3	TRBD1	TRBV9	CASSPRTGFGNTIYF	TGTGCCAGCAGCCCTCGGACAGGGTTTGGAAACACCATATATTTT
.	TRBJ1-4	.	TRBV9	CASSVGGGTTGNEKLFF	TGTGCCAGCAGCGTAGGAGGAGGGACTACGGGTAATGAAAAACTGTTTTTT
.	TRBJ2-7	TRBD1	TRBV7-9	CASSSTGLSSYEQYF	TGTGCCAGCAGTTCGACAGGGTTGTCCTCCTACGAGCAGTACTTC
.	TRBJ2-7	.	TRBV28	CASSLEGDEQYF	TGTGCCAGCAGTTTAGAGGGGGACGAGCAGTACTTC
.	TRBJ2-7	TRBD2	TRBV4-1	CASSPYTSGVVEQYF	TGCGCCAGCAGCCCCTACACTAGCGGGGTGGTCGAGCAGTACTTC
.	TRBJ2-2	TRBD2	TRBV5-1	CASSRGLAGALITGELFF	TGCGCCAGTTCACGGGGACTAGCGGGCGCTCTGATAACCGGGGAGCTGTTTTTT
.	TRBJ2-7	TRBD1	TRBV10-2	CASSEGGWAAYEQYF	TGCGCCAGCAGTGAAGGGGGCTGGGCCGCCTACGAGCAGTACTTC
.	TRBJ1-4	.	TRBV30	CAWSSAGSNEKLFF	TGTGCCTGGAGTTCGGCGGGCAGTAATGAAAAACTGTTTTTT
.	TRBJ2-5	TRBD1	TRBV7-9	CASSSSGTETETQYF	TGTGCCAGCAGCTCTTCCGGGACAGAGACAGAGACCCAGTACTTC
.	TRBJ1-2	.	TRBV11-2	CASSLHEQGYYGYTF	TGTGCCAGCAGCTTACACGAGCAGGGATACTATGGCTACACCTTC
.	TRBJ2-2	TRBD2	TRBV11-2	CASSVLAGGRRELFF	TGTGCCAGCAGCGTCCTAGCGGGAGGGCGACGGGAGCTGTTTTTT
.	TRBJ2-5	TRBD2	TRBV28	CASSLRGSGGVQETQYF	TGTGCCAGCAGTTTGCGTGGTAGCGGGGGGGTCCAAGAGACCCAGTACTTC